This T cell receptor (beta chain) came from a study of cytomegalovirus exposure and HLA in healthy donors. Researchers ran the PCR with 60 Vbeta and 13 Jbeta primers. The table came from immunoSEQ multiplex PCR; TCRdb's copy has only in-frame clones and leaves some out. This sample yields around 160,000 clones, of which roughly 80% are seen a single time; around 2.2% belongs to the top ten. Study conclusions and caveats: A reported reduction in N-insertions relative to the approximately 600-donor mean was seen in an Asian-associated ancestry cluster in a later analysis. In a later analysis, V- and J-gene trimming of beta chains associated with a DCLRE1C missense variant, replicated independently.

Trimming shortened V by 1 base and J by 3 bases, and 7 bases separated the two germline ends. The germline V gene encodes CDR1 MDHEN and CDR2 SYDVKM. This CDR3 region has 15 residues. Concerning this clone itself: Its specificity is unknown.

Source material: PBMCs. The source of this sequence is a man in his fifties or sixties in good health and CMV-seropositive. The chain carries TRBV28 and TRBJ1-6; D uncertain. The CDR3 DNA reads TGTGCCAGCAGTTTATCAGGCCGCTATAATTCACCCCTCCACTTT. Translating gives CASSLSGRYNSPLHF.